A selection of T cell receptor beta chains follows, all from one sample in a study of blood T cell repertoires in COVID-19. This table comes from immunoSEQ multiplex PCR, and its TCRdb copy is limited to in-frame clones, with some not included. The sample lists 200,000 to 250,000 clones, approximately 85% occurring once. Sequenced material: peripheral blood. The source is a man older than 75 with acute or convalescent COVID-19. Both conserved end residues are part of each CDR3. D genes are given only for firm matches.

CDR3 length	D gene	V gene	CDR3 protein
15	-	TRBV7-9	CASSLGAGMDEKLFF
13	-	TRBV4-1	CASSQQAWAGYTF
16	TRBD1	TRBV5-4	CASSWDRAVSNSPLHF
13	TRBD1	TRBV2	CASRETGRTEAFF
13	-	TRBV3-1/TRBV3-2	CASSQGTTPEQYF
15	-	TRBV7-2	CASSSDSSAGTEAFF
16	TRBD2	TRBV18	CASSPPLAGGGETQYF
12	-	TRBV6-5	CASNTGWTEAFF
15	TRBD1	TRBV7-3	CASSSDRGTYNEQFF
19	TRBD1	TRBV28	CASSPPPGQGTEGTGELFF
17	TRBD1	TRBV20-1	CSASSGTGGGSGAEQYF
14	-	TRBV7-2	CASSQDISNQPQHF
13	TRBD1	TRBV18	CASLRQGDTEAFF
13	-	TRBV5-1	CASYSDATDTQYF
16	-	TRBV10-3	CAISELGGARGEKLFF
14	TRBD1	TRBV6-2/TRBV6-3	CASSSGTGNYGYTF
14	TRBD2	TRBV4-3	CASGTTGGQETQYF
15	TRBD1	TRBV11-1	CASSPSDRESTEAFF
14	TRBD1	TRBV12-5	CASARDRVTDEQFF
18	TRBD1	TRBV27	CASSLLMLGTGGSYEQYF
13	-	TRBV18	CASSAGRQFPLHF
17	TRBD2	TRBV4-2	CASSQGMASGGADEQFF
13	-	TRBV9	CASSVAGNYGYTF
17	-	TRBV28	CASSPTDRLWSYNEQFF
14	-	TRBV2	CASSAPGRYTEAFF
15	-	TRBV1	CTSSPSRGGYNEQFF
14	-	TRBV19	CASSPANSNQPQHF
16	TRBD1	TRBV7-2	CASSLARLGQGNEQYF
21	TRBD2	TRBV5-1	CASSNPARQRGYRSSYNEQFF
15	-	TRBV27	CASSLEGGYGQPQHF
13	-	TRBV12-3/TRBV12-4	CASSLRGNTEAFF
14	-	TRBV28	CASSFLPDTYEQYF
14	TRBD1	TRBV19	CASTTGQLVGALHF
12	-	TRBV10-1	CASGSSTDTQYF
15	-	TRBV28	CASSLKVTPGQPQHF
14	-	TRBV6-6	CASSSWDGGQPQHF
16	TRBD2	TRBV5-1	CASSLYPGGSTDTQYF
14	TRBD1	TRBV5-1	CASSWDSTNSPLHF
14	-	TRBV5-1	CASRPVSATDTQYF
14	-	TRBV6-5	CATKAGYGNQPQHF
15	TRBD1	TRBV6-1	CASSDGPGGRGEQFF
17	TRBD2	TRBV3-1/TRBV3-2	CASSPYLGLAGGETQYF
16	TRBD1	TRBV19	CASSPGDRGGNQPQHF
13	-	TRBV5-1	CASSPEGVPGAFF
16	-	TRBV9	CASSPRGGESSYEQYF
15	-	TRBV11-2	CASSLVPGANTEAFF
18	-	TRBV4-3	CASSQEGYGTATNEKLFF
12	-	TRBV29-1	CSVRFISYEQYF
15	TRBD2	TRBV6-5	CASIRSSGSSYEQYF
18	-	TRBV4-2	CASSPSEGQRGSNYGYTF
13	TRBD1	TRBV18	CASSQDRNYGYTF
14	TRBD1	TRBV6-5	CASSRFRGTGELFF
17	TRBD2	TRBV5-1	CASSTGLAGGILETQYF